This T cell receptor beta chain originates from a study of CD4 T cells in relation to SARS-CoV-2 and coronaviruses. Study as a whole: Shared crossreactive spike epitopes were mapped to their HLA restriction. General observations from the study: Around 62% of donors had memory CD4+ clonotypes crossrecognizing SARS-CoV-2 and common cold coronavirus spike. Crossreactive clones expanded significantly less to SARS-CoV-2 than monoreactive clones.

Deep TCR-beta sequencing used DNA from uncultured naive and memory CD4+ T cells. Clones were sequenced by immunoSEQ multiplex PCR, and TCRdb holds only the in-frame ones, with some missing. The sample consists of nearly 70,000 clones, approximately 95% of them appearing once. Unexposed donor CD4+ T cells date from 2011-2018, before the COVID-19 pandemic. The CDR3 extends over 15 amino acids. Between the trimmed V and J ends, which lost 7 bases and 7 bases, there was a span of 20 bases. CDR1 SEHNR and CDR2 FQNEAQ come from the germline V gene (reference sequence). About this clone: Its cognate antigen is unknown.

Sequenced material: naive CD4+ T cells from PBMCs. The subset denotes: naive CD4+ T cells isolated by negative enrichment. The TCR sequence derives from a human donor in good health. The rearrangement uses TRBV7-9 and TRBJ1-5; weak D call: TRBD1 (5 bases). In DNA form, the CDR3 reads TGTGCCAGCACCAACGTGGGGGGTGCGGGGCAGCCCCAGCATTTT. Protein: CASTNVGGAGQPQHF.